The present T cell receptor (beta chain) was sequenced within a study of T cell repertoires in cytomegalovirus infection. This clonotype was detected a few times. The antigen is not known. General study results and limits: Carriers of CMV plus the relevant HLA were identified by cumulative public TCR beta family frequency.

MiXCR, applied by TCRdb to the reads, yields one record per CDR3 protein. Of about 300,000 distinct CDR3 sequences in the sample, about a quarter are singletons; the top ten hold over 11%. This CDR3 spans 15 amino acids. Trimming pared 6 bases from V and 4 bases from J, leaving 15 bases between. J is TRBJ2-2 and V is TRBV12-3 or TRBV12-4, with D perhaps matching TRBD1 (5 bases). The sequenced material came from PBMCs. This TCR derives from a human donor in good health (CMV status not recorded). Some clones in this sample may be carry-over from other donors' samples. The CDR3 DNA sequence: TGTGCCAGCAGCTCCCAGGGTAAGGGCACCGGGGAGCTGTTTTTT. Protein sequence: CASSSQGKGTGELFF.